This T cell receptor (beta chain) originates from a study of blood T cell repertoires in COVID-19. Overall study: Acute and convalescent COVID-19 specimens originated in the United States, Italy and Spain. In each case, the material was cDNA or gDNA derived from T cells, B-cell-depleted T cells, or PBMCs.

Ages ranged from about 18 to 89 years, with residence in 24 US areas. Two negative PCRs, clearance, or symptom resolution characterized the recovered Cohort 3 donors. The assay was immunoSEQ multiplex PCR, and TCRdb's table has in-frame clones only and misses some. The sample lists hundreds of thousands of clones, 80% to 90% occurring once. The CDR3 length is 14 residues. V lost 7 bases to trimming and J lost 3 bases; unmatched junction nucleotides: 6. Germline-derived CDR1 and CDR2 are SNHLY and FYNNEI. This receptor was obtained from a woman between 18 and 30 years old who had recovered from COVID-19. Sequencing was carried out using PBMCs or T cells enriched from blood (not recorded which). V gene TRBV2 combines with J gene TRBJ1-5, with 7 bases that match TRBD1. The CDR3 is CASKVDRDNQPQHF. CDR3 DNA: TGTGCCAGCAAGGTAGACAGGGACAATCAGCCCCAGCATTTT.